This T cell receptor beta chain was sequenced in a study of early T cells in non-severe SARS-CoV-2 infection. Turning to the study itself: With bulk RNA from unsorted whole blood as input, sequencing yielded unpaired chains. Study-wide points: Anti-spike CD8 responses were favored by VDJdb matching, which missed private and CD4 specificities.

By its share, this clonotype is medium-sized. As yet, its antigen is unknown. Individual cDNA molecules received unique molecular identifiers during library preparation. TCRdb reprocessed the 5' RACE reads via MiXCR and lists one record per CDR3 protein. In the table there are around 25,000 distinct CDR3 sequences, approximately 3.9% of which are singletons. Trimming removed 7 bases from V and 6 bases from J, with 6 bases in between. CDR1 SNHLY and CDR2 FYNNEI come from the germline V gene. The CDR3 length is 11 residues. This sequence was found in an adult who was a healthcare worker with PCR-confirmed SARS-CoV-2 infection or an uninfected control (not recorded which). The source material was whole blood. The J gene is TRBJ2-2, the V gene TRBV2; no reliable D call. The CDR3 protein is CASTVSGELFF. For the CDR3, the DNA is TGTGCCAGCACGGTTTCCGGGGAGCTGTTTTTT.